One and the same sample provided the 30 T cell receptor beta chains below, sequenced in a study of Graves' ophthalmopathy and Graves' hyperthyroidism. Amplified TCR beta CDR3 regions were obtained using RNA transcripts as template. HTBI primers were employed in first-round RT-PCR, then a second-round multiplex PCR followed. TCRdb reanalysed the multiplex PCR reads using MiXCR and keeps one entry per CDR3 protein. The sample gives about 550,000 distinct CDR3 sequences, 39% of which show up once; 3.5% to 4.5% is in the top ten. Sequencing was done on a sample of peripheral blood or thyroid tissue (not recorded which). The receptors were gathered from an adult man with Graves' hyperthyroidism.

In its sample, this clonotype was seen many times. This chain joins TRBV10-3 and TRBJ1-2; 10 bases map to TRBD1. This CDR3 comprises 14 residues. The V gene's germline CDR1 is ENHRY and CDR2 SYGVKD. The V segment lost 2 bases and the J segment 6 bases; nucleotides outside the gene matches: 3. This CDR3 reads CAISEPGTGDGYTF. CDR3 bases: TGTGCCATCAGTGAGCCCGGGACAGGGGATGGCTACACCTTC.

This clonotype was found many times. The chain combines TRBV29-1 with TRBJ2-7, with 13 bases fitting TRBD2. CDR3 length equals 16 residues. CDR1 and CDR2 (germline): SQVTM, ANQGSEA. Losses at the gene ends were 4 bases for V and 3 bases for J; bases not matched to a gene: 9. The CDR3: CSVVGLAGTLNYEQYF. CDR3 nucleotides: TGCAGCGTTGTGGGACTAGCGGGAACCCTGAACTACGAGCAGTACTTC.

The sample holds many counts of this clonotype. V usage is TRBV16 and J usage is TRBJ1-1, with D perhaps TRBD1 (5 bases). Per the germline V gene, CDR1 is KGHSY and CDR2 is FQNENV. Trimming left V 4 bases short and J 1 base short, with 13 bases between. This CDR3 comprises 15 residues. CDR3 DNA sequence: TGTGCCAGCAGCCCGGACACCCACCCGAACACTGAAGCTTTCTTT. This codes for CASSPDTHPNTEAFF.

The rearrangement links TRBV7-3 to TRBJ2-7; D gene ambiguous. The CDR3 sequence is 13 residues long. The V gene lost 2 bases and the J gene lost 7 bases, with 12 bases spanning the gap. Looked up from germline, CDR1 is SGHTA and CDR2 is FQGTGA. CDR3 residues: CASSLGQSTEQYF. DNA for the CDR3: TGTGCCAGCAGCTTAGGCCAGAGCACTGAGCAGTACTTC.

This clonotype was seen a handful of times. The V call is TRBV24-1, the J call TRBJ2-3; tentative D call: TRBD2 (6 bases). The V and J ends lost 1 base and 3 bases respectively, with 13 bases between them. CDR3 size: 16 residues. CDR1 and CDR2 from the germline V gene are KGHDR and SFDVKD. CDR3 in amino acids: CATSDFQSGSTDTQYF. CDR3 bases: TGTGCCACCAGTGATTTTCAGTCCGGGAGTACAGATACGCAGTATTTT.

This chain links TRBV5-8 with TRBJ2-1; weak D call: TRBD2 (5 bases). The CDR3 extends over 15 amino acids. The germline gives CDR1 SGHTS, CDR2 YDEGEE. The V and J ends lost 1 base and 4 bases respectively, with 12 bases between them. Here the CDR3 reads CASSLIRLPYNEQFF. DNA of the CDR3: TGTGCCAGCAGCTTGATCCGACTACCTTACAATGAGCAGTTCTTC.

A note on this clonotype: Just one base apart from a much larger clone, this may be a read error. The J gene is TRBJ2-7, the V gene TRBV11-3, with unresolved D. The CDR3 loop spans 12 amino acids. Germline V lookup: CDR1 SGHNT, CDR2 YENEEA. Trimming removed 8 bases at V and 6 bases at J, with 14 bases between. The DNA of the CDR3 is TGTGCCAGCCCCCCCGGGCTCGGCGAGCAGTACTTC. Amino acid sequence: CASPPGLGEQYF.

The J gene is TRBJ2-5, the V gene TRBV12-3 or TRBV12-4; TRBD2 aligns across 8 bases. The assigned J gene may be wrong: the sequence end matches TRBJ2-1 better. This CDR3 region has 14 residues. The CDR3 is CASAGATSGGDQFF. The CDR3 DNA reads TGTGCCAGCGCCGGGGCTACTAGCGGCGGTGACCAGTTCTTC.

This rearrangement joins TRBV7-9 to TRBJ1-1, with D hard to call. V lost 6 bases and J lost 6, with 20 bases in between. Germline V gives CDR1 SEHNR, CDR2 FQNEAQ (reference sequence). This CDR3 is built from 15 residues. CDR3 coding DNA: TGTGCCAGCAGACCTAGACGGAACTGGTACTCTGAAGCTTTCTTT. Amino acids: CASRPRRNWYSEAFF.

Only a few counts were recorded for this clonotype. The CDR3 DNA sequence: TGTGCCAGTAGTATAGGGGGTCGGGGCAGGAGCTACGAGCAGTACTTC. Encoded protein: CASSIGGRGRSYEQYF. V gene TRBV19 combines with J gene TRBJ2-7; D may be TRBD1 or TRBD2 (5 bases each). Trimming took off 1 base at V and 3 bases at J, with 16 bases between the two ends. The CDR3 contains 16 residues. The germline gives CDR1 LNHDA, CDR2 SQIVND (reference sequence).

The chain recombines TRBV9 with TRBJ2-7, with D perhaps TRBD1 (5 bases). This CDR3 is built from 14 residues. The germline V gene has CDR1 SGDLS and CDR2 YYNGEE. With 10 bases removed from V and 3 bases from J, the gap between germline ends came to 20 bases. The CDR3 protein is CAHLAGSYDYEQYF. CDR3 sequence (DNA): TGTGCCCACCTGGCAGGGTCCTATGACTACGAGCAGTACTTC.

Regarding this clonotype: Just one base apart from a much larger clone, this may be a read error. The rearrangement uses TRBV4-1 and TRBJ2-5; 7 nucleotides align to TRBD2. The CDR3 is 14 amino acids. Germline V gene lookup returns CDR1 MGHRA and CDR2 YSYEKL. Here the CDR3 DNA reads TGCGCCAGCAGCCAAGTCTTAAGGCGGGAGACCCAGTGCTTC. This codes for CASSQVLRRETQCF.

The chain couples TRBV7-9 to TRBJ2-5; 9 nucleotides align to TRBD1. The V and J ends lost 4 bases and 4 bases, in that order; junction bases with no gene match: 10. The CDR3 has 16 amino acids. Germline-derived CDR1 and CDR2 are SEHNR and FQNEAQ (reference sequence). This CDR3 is CASSSSGTGPRETQYF. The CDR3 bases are TGTGCCAGCAGCTCCTCCGGGACAGGGCCACGAGAGACCCAGTACTTC.

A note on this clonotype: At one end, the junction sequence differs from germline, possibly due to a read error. CDR3 region: CANSQDSAGFSPLHF. The CDR3 coding sequence is TGCGCCAACAGCCAGGACTCAGCAGGGTTTTCACCCCTCCACTTT. The chain carries TRBV4-1 and TRBJ1-6; the D gene is possibly TRBD1 (5 bases). CDR3 length equals 15 residues. The germline CDR1 and CDR2 sequences are MGHRA and YSYEKL.

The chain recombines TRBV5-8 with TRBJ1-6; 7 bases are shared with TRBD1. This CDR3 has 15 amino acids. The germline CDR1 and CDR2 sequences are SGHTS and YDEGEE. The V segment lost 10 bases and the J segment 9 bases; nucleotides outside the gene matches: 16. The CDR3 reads CAWSPRQGISSPLHF. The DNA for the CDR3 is TGTGCCTGGAGTCCGAGACAGGGTATAAGTTCACCCCTCCACTTT.

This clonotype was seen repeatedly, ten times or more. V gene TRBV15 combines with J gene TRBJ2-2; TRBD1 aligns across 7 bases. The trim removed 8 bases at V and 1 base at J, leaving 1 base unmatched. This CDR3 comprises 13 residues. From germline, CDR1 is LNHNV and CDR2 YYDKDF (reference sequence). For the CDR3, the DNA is TGTGCCACCGGGACAGTGAACACCGGGGAGCTGTTTTTT. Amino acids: CATGTVNTGELFF.

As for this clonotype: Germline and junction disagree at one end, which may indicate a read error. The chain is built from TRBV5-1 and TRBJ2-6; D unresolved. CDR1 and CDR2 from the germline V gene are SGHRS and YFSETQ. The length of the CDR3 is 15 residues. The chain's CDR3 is CAGSLEGTGANVLTF. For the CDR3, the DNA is TGCGCCGGCAGCTTGGAAGGGACTGGGGCCAACGTCCTGACTTTC.

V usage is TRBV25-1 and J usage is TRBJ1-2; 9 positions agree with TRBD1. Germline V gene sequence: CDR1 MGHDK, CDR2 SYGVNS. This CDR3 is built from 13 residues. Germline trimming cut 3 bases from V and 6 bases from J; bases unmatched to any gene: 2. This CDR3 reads CASSDDRGNGYTF. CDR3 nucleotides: TGTGCCAGCAGTGATGACAGGGGGAATGGCTACACCTTC.

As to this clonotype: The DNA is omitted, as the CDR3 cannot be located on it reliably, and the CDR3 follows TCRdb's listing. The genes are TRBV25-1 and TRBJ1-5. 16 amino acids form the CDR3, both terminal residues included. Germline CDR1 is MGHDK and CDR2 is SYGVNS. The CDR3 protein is CACSAREAQGWQPQHF.

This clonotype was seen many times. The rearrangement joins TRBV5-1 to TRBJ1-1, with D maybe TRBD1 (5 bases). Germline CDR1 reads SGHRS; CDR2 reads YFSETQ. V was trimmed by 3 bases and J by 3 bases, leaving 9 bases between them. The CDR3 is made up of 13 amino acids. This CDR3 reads CASSSTGDTEAFF. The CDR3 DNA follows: TGCGCCAGCAGCTCGACGGGGGACACTGAAGCTTTCTTT.

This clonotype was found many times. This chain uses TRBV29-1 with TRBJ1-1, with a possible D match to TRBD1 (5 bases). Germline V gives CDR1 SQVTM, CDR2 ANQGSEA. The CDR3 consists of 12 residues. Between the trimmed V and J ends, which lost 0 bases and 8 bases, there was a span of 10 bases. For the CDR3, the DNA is TGCAGCGTTGAAGAGTTGGGGGAAGAAGCTTTCTTT. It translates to CSVEELGEEAFF.

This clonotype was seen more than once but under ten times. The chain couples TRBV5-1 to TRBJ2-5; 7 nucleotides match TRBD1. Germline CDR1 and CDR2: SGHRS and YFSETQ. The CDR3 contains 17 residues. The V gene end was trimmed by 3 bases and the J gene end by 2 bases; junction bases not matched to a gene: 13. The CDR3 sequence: CASSSRGRDREQETQYF. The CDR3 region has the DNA TGCGCCAGCAGCTCCCGGGGCCGGGACAGAGAACAAGAGACCCAGTACTTC.

CDR3 residues: CAISRTGLSGANVLTF. The CDR3 region has the DNA TGTGCCATCAGCCGGACAGGTCTCTCTGGGGCCAACGTCCTGACTTTC. This chain joins TRBV10-3 and TRBJ2-6; 7 bases agree with TRBD1. The length of the CDR3 is 16 residues. The junction had 5 bases not matched to a gene; V was cut back by 6 bases and J by 0 bases. In germline, CDR1 is ENHRY, CDR2 SYGVKD.

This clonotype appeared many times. In nucleotides, the CDR3 is TGTGCCAGCAGAGCCGGGACCCTCGACGAGCAGTACTTC. Protein product: CASRAGTLDEQYF. V is TRBV25-1 and J is TRBJ2-7, with D possibly being TRBD1 or TRBD2 (5 bases each). V was clipped by 6 bases and J by 5 bases, with 14 bases between them. CDR1 and CDR2 (germline): MGHDK, SYGVNS. The CDR3 totals 13 residues.

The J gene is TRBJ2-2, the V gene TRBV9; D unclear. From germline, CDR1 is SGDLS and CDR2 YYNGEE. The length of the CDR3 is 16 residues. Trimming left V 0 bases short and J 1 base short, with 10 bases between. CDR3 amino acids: CASSVAHQENTGELFF. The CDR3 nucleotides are TGTGCCAGCAGCGTAGCCCATCAGGAGAACACCGGGGAGCTGTTTTTT.

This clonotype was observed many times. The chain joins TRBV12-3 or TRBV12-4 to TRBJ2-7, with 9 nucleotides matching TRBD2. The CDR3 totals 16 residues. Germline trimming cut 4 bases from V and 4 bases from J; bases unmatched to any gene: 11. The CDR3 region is CASSSNTPGLAYEQYF. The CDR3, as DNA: TGTGCCAGCAGTTCGAATACTCCGGGACTAGCTTACGAGCAGTACTTC.

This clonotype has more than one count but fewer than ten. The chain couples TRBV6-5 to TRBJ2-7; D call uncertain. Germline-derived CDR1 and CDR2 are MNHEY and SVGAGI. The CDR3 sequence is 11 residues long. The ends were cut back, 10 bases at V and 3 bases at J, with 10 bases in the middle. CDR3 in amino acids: CATTLDYEQYF. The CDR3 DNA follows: TGTGCCACCACACTCGACTACGAGCAGTACTTC.

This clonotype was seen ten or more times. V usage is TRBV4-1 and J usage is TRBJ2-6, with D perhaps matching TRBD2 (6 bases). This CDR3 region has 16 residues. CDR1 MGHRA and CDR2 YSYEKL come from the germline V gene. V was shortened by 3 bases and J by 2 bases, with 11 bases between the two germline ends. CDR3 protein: CASSHAGTPGANVLTF. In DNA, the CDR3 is TGCGCCAGCAGCCATGCCGGGACTCCTGGGGCCAACGTCCTGACTTTC.

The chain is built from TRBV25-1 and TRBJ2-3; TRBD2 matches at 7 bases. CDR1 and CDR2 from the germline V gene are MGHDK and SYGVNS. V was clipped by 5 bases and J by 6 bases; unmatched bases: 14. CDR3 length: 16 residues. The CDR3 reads CASSPRTDGGKDTQYF. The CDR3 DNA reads TGTGCCAGCAGTCCTCGAACGGACGGGGGGAAGGATACGCAGTATTTT.

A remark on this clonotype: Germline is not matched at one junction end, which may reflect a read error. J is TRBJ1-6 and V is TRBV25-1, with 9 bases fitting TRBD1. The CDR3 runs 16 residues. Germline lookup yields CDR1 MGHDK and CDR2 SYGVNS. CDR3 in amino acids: CASGGTGSAYNSPLHF. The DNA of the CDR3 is TGTGCCAGCGGTGGGACAGGGAGTGCCTATAACTCACCCCTCCACTTT. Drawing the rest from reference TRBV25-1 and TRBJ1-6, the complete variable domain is EADIYQTPRYLVIGTGKKITLECSQTMGHDKMYWYQQDPGMELHLIHYSYGVNSTEKGDLSSESTVSRIRTEHFPLTLESARPSHTSQYLCASGGTGSAYNSPLHFGNGTRLTVT.